Each of the 20 T cell receptor beta chains below was sequenced from the same sample in a study of beta chain features in type 1 diabetes. Study-wide results and caveats: Patients with Type 1 diabetes showed moderately but significantly shorter TCRB CDR3s in all four CD4+ subsets.

Which antigens these TCRs recognize remains unknown. The isolated RNA, all of it, was reverse transcribed, so expressed TCRB transcripts were what got sequenced. Measured with immunoSEQ multiplex PCR; TCRdb has only the in-frame clones, and not every one. The sample lists 250,000 to 300,000 clones, roughly an eighth occurring once. The sequencing sample was made of naive CD4+ T cells from blood. Receptor source: a young man with type 1 diabetes.

This clone was seen a handful of times. V usage is TRBV7-2 and J usage is TRBJ2-3, with D uncertain. The CDR3 sequence is 12 residues long. V was clipped by 3 bases and J by 2 bases, with 3 bases between them. Per germline, CDR1 SGHTA and CDR2 FQGNSA. This CDR3 reads CASSFYTDTQYF. The CDR3, as DNA: TGTGCCAGCAGCTTCTACACAGATACGCAGTATTTT.

This clone was seen only a few times. The rearrangement uses TRBV4-3 and TRBJ1-2; perhaps TRBD1 as D (6 bases). The germline CDR1 and CDR2 sequences are LGHNA and YSLEER. This CDR3 region has 18 residues. The V and J ends lost 0 bases and 6 bases respectively, with 23 bases between them. This CDR3 is CASSQDYRLGRGIHGYTF. The CDR3 DNA reads as TGCGCCAGCAGCCAAGATTATAGGTTGGGCAGGGGTATTCATGGCTACACCTTC.

The J gene is TRBJ1-2, the V gene TRBV5-1; weak D call: TRBD1 (6 bases). The CDR3 is 14 residues long. V lost 4 bases to trimming and J lost 6 bases, with 16 bases between them. The germline V gene has CDR1 SGHRS and CDR2 YFSETQ. CDR3 nucleotide sequence: TGCGCCAGCAGCGCCGGGACACAGCTTGATGGCTACACCTTC. It is translated as CASSAGTQLDGYTF.

The gene calls are TRBV15 and TRBJ2-7; TRBD1 agrees at 7 bases. This CDR3 is built from 16 residues. Trimming removed 0 bases from V and 1 base from J; junction bases left unmatched: 6. Germline loops: CDR1 LNHNV, CDR2 YYDKDF (reference sequence). CDR3 protein: CATSRDGQGVSYEQYF. The CDR3 DNA is TGTGCCACCAGCAGAGATGGCCAGGGGGTTTCCTACGAGCAGTACTTC.

The chain couples TRBV6-4 to TRBJ2-7; TRBD1 agrees at 8 bases. Germline V gene sequence: CDR1 MRHNA, CDR2 SNTAGT. The CDR3 loop spans 12 amino acids. With 7 bases clipped from V and 5 bases from J, the junction kept 4 bases outside the gene matches. The CDR3 nucleotides are TGTGCCAGCACCCCAGGGGGCAACGAGCAGTACTTC. Translating gives CASTPGGNEQYF.

This clone was seen a few times. The chain uses TRBV6-1 and TRBJ2-1; D may be TRBD2 (6 bases). Germline values: CDR1 MNHNS, CDR2 SASEGT. This CDR3 region has 15 residues. V gave up 4 bases and J gave up 4 bases, with 14 bases separating them. The CDR3: CASSVGGITYNEQFF. CDR3 sequence (DNA): TGTGCCAGCAGTGTGGGGGGTATTACATACAATGAGCAGTTCTTC.

This clone was found a few times. The genes are TRBV5-1 and TRBJ2-1; 7 positions agree with TRBD1. The germline gives CDR1 SGHRS, CDR2 YFSETQ. The CDR3 length is 13 residues. Unmatched junction bases numbered 3, after V lost 4 bases and J lost 5 bases. This CDR3 is CASSQGQNNEQFF. Here the CDR3 DNA reads TGCGCCAGCAGCCAGGGACAGAACAATGAGCAGTTCTTC.

The chain joins TRBV28 to TRBJ2-5; possibly TRBD1 for D (6 bases). Trimming removed 6 bases at V and 4 bases at J, with 18 bases between. Germline V gene sequence: CDR1 MDHEN, CDR2 SYDVKM. This CDR3 spans 15 amino acids. This CDR3 reads CASSRQDLRGETQYF. As DNA, the CDR3 is TGTGCCAGCAGCAGACAGGACCTTCGAGGAGAGACCCAGTACTTC.

The chain joins TRBV5-1 to TRBJ2-7; D is perhaps TRBD1 (5 bases). The CDR3 extends over 13 amino acids. The germline V gene has CDR1 SGHRS and CDR2 YFSETQ. Trimming took off 3 bases at V and 6 bases at J, with 13 bases between the two ends. The CDR3 region is CASSSETGLEQYF. The CDR3 DNA follows: TGCGCCAGCAGCTCAGAAACAGGTCTCGAGCAGTACTTC.

This clone has only a few counts. V and J are TRBV7-2 and TRBJ2-3, with 7 bases matching TRBD1. Germline V CDR1 and CDR2: SGHTA, FQGNSA. CDR3 size: 13 residues. V gave up 5 bases and J gave up 12 bases; unmatched junction bases: 11. CDR3 bases: TGTGCCAGCAGCCCGCGACGGGACAGTCCCCAGTATTTT. It encodes CASSPRRDSPQYF.

This clone was detected only a few times. The V and J genes are TRBV4-3 and TRBJ2-2; maybe TRBD1 (6 bases). CDR3 length: 14 amino acids. V was cut by 4 bases and J by 7 bases, with 13 bases left in between. Germline CDR1 is LGHNA and CDR2 is YSLEER. The CDR3 coding sequence is TGCGCCAGCAGCCCGGACAGCGCCTTCGGGGAGCTGTTTTTT. It yields the protein CASSPDSAFGELFF.

The V gene is TRBV2, the J gene TRBJ1-1; 7 bases fit TRBD1. CDR1 and CDR2 from the germline V gene are SNHLY and FYNNEI. The CDR3 spans 13 residues. The J segment lost 3 bases and the V segment lost 6 bases, leaving 4 bases of the junction unmatched. The DNA of the CDR3 is TGTGCCAGCAGCGTAGGACAGGACACTGAAGCTTTCTTT. Protein: CASSVGQDTEAFF. The whole variable domain, filled in from reference TRBV2 and TRBJ1-1, reads EPEVTQTPSHQVTQMGQEVILRCVPISNHLYFYWYRQILGQKVEFLVSFYNNEISEKSEIFDDQFSVERPDGSNFTLKIRSTKLEDSAMYFCASSVGQDTEAFFGQGTRLTVV.

This chain joins TRBV11-2 and TRBJ1-1; 7 bases agree with TRBD1. Germline V gene data show CDR1 as SGHAT and CDR2 as FQNNGV. The junction had 6 bases not matched to a gene; V was cut back by 4 bases and J by 4 bases. The CDR3 length is 14 residues. CDR3 nucleotide sequence: TGTGCCAGCAGCTCTTCGACAGGGATCACTGAAGCTTTCTTT. Amino acid sequence: CASSSSTGITEAFF. Full variable domain (missing parts from reference TRBV11-2 and TRBJ1-1): EAGVAQSPRYKIIEKRQSVAFWCNPISGHATLYWYQQILGQGPKLLIQFQNNGVVDDSQLPKDRFSAERLKGVDSTLKIQPAKLEDSAVYLCASSSSTGITEAFFGQGTRLTVV.

V usage is TRBV7-2 and J usage is TRBJ1-2, with D uncertain. Germline V gene data show CDR1 as SGHTA and CDR2 as FQGNSA. The CDR3 is 12 residues long. With 4 bases removed from V and 5 bases from J, the gap between germline ends came to 8 bases. The CDR3 DNA reads as TGTGCCAGCAGCTCCGACGGGTATGGCTACACCTTC. This sequence encodes CASSSDGYGYTF.

This clone was counted between two and nine times. The CDR3 region is CAWSVGAARSYEQYF. The CDR3 region has the DNA TGTGCCTGGAGTGTAGGGGCAGCGCGTTCCTACGAGCAGTACTTC. The chain carries TRBV30 and TRBJ2-7; tentative D call: TRBD1 (5 bases). CDR3 length equals 15 residues. The V gene lost 0 bases and the J gene lost 1 base, with 13 bases spanning the gap. Germline assignment: CDR1 GTSNPN and CDR2 SVGIG (reference sequence).

This clone was seen only a few times. CDR3 sequence (DNA): TGTGCCAGCAGTTCAAACTACGAGCAGTACTTC. Its protein is CASSSNYEQYF. V is TRBV28 and J is TRBJ2-7; D remains unclear. This CDR3 has 11 amino acids. V lost 4 bases and J 3 bases, leaving 4 bases between the germline ends. Germline-derived CDR1 and CDR2 are MDHEN and SYDVKM.

The table lists this clone with a few counts. The chain couples TRBV13 to TRBJ1-3, with unresolved D. The CDR3 runs to 13 residues. Trimming pared 0 bases from V and 12 bases from J, leaving 12 bases between. Per the germline V gene, CDR1 is PRHDT and CDR2 is FYEKMQ (reference sequence). The DNA for the CDR3 is TGTGCCAGCAGCTTAGGCCACGACCGGGACATATATTTT. This sequence encodes CASSLGHDRDIYF.

The chain carries TRBV5-1 and TRBJ1-2; the D gene is possibly TRBD1 (5 bases). The ends were cut back, 4 bases at V and 2 bases at J, with 12 bases in the middle. Germline CDR1 reads SGHRS; CDR2 reads YFSETQ. The CDR3 sequence is 14 residues long. In nucleotides, the CDR3 is TGCGCCAGCAGCAGCGGGGACGGAAACTATGGCTACACCTTC. Its translation is CASSSGDGNYGYTF.

This clone showed up just a few times. The J gene is TRBJ2-3, the V gene TRBV18; 7 bases agree with TRBD1. The germline V gene encodes CDR1 KGHSH and CDR2 LQKENI. CDR3 size: 18 residues. Trimming at V came to 3 bases and at J to 4 bases, leaving 16 bases not matched to a gene. CDR3 residues: CASSPTFLQGIDADTQYF. In nucleotides, the CDR3 is TGTGCCAGCTCACCGACATTCCTACAGGGGATAGACGCAGATACGCAGTATTTT.

This clone was counted a few times. Written as DNA, the CDR3 is TGTGCCAGCCGGGACAGCCACTACGAGCAGTACTTC. Translated: CASRDSHYEQYF. The J gene is TRBJ2-7, the V gene TRBV6-5; 7 bases line up with TRBD1. The CDR3 consists of 12 residues. The V segment lost 8 bases and the J segment 3 bases; nucleotides outside the gene matches: 4. Germline V CDR1 and CDR2: MNHEY, SVGAGI.